This is a list of T cell receptor beta chains from one sample in a study of tumor-infiltrating lymphocytes in primary liver carcinoma. From the multiplex PCR reads, TCRdb called clonotypes with MiXCR, one entry per CDR3 protein. This table holds approximately 100,000 distinct CDR3 sequences, about 70% found once. Material: liver tumor tissue from sampling region 2. The receptors here all came from an older woman with primary liver carcinoma and hepatitis B virus infection. Each CDR3 is given with its conserved first and last residue. The D gene is left open where the match is weak. Expanded clones are given a class, and other clones once, few, many or no size at all.

v_call,d_call,j_call,clone_size,cdr3_nt,cdr3_aa
TRBV29-1,.,TRBJ2-5,few,TGCAGTGGCGGGACATGGGAGACCCAGTACTTC,CSGGTWETQYF
TRBV11-2,.,TRBJ2-7,.,TGTGCCAGCAGCTTAAAAGGAGGCCCATACGAGCAGTCATTC,CASSLKGGPYEQSF
TRBV4-1,TRBD2,TRBJ2-3,.,TGCGCCAGCAGACAAGAATCACCGGGAGGGAGCACAGGTACGCAGTATTTT,CASRQESPGGSTGTQYF
TRBV6-5,.,TRBJ1-5,many,TGTGCCAGCAGTTTCCGGGCAGACAATCAGCCCCAGCATTTT,CASSFRADNQPQHF
TRBV29-1,TRBD1,TRBJ2-2,medium-sized,TGCAGCGTTATTCCGGGACAGCCGAACACCGGGGAGCTGTTTTTT,CSVIPGQPNTGELFF
TRBV6-5,.,TRBJ2-6,.,TGTGCCAGCAGCTTTTTGTCGTTCAGCGCTGGGGCCAACGTCCTGACTTTC,CASSFLSFSAGANVLTF
TRBV10-2,.,TRBJ2-1,once,TGCGTCAGAAAACCGAGGGACAATGAGCAGTTCTTC,CVRKPRDNEQFF
TRBV5-5,.,TRBJ2-2,.,TGTGCCAGCAGCTTGGCCCTGGGGGCACCAAAGACGAAGACCGGGGAGCCGTCTTTT,CASSLALGAPKTKTGEPSF
TRBV4-1,TRBD1,TRBJ1-2,.,TGCGCCAGCAGCCAACGACAGGGGGTGACTCTTAACTATGGCCACACCTTC,CASSQRQGVTLNYGHTF
TRBV25-1,.,TRBJ2-5,.,TGTGCCAGCAGTGATGCCATGGGGAGCGGTCAAGAGACCCAGTACTTC,CASSDAMGSGQETQYF
TRBV29-1,.,TRBJ2-3,.,TGCAGCGTTGCCCGGACTATCGGGGATAGTACAGATACGCAGTATTTT,CSVARTIGDSTDTQYF
TRBV6-6,.,TRBJ2-4,many,TGTGCCAGCAGACGGAGGGCCCAGCGCGAGGGGGGCAAAAACATTCAGTACTTC,CASRRRAQREGGKNIQYF
TRBV11-2,.,TRBJ1-1,medium-sized,TGTGCCAGCAGCTTATCGGTCGAGGTTTTCGGTGAAGCTTTCTTT,CASSLSVEVFGEAFF
TRBV6-5,.,TRBJ2-5,many,TGTGCCAGCAGTTACAGGCTCCAAGAGACCCAGTACTTC,CASSYRLQETQYF
TRBV12-5,TRBD1,TRBJ2-1,.,TGTGCTAGTGGTTCAGGTACAGGGGACAATGAGCAGTTCTTC,CASGSGTGDNEQFF
TRBV29-1,.,TRBJ2-2,.,TGCAGTGTTGATGACAGGACTTACACCGGGGAGCTGTTTTTT,CSVDDRTYTGELFF
TRBV11-2,.,TRBJ2-4,once,TGTGACAGCAGCTTAGAAGGAGGCGGGACTTCGATTCAGTACTTC,CDSSLEGGGTSIQYF
TRBV11-2,.,TRBJ2-2,.,TGTGCCAGTAGCTGGAGGGATCCGGACACCGGGGAGCTGTTTTTT,CASSWRDPDTGELFF
TRBV12-3/TRBV12-4,TRBD1,TRBJ2-7,.,TGTTCTAGCAGTACCCGGGACAGGGGCGGGTACGAGCAGTACTTC,CSSSTRDRGGYEQYF
TRBV12-3/TRBV12-4,.,TRBJ2-1,once,TGTGCCAGCGCTTGGATCACGGCTTACAATGAGCAGTTCTTC,CASAWITAYNEQFF
TRBV4-1,.,TRBJ2-3,.,TGCGCCAGCAGCCAGGGACAACTAAGCACAGATACGCAGTATTTC,CASSQGQLSTDTQYF
TRBV7-9,.,TRBJ1-2,.,TGTGCCAGCAGCTTAGCTGCCGCAGGCTACACCTTC,CASSLAAAGYTF
TRBV5-1,TRBD2,TRBJ2-1,.,TGCGCCAGGAGCCTAGACCTTAGCGGGAGGGTCTACAATGAGCAGTTCTTC,CARSLDLSGRVYNEQFF
TRBV29-1,.,TRBJ2-1,once,TGCAGCGTTGTGTCCAGGGGAACCTACAATGAGCAGTTCTTC,CSVVSRGTYNEQFF
TRBV11-2,.,TRBJ2-1,.,TGTGCCATGAACCTGCAGCGGAGCTCCTACAATGAGCAGTTCTTC,CAMNLQRSSYNEQFF
TRBV29-1,TRBD1,TRBJ2-2,.,TGCAGCGCTGGACAGGGGAGTACCGGGGAACTGTTTTTT,CSAGQGSTGELFF
TRBV7-8,.,TRBJ2-2,.,TGTGGCAGCAGCTTAGAAGTCGGGGAGCTGTTTTTT,CGSSLEVGELFF
TRBV29-1,.,TRBJ1-1,medium-sized,TGCAGCGTTGAGGGGGGGAAGGCTGAAGCTTTCTTT,CSVEGGKAEAFF
TRBV2,.,TRBJ1-5,many,TGTGCCAGCAGTGCCGGGGGTTATCAGCCCCAGCATTTT,CASSAGGYQPQHF
TRBV4-1,.,TRBJ2-7,.,TGCGCCAGCAGCCAAGACCTAGGCTACAGGGGACTCTACGAGCAGTGCTTC,CASSQDLGYRGLYEQCF
TRBV10-3,.,TRBJ2-1,few,TGTGCCATCAGTGAGTCTGGGGGGCCGGGCGACAATGAGCAGTTCTTC,CAISESGGPGDNEQFF
TRBV10-1,.,TRBJ2-2,.,TGCGCCAACAGTCGTCTAGTTCTGGGGGAGCTGTTTTTT,CANSRLVLGELFF
TRBV12-3/TRBV12-4,.,TRBJ1-4,.,TGTGCCAGCAGATTTGGGGGGGCGGGTGAAAAACTGTTTTTT,CASRFGGAGEKLFF
TRBV20-1,TRBD2,TRBJ2-1,.,TGCAGACCGGGACTAGCGGGATTAGGATACAATGAGCAGTTCTTC,CRPGLAGLGYNEQFF
TRBV28,TRBD1,TRBJ2-7,many,TGTGCCAGCAGTCTCCCGGGACAGGGCTACGAGCAGTACTTC,CASSLPGQGYEQYF
TRBV29-1,.,TRBJ2-1,.,TGCAGCGTTGCAGGGACTGGCGGGAAGTATGACCAGTTCTTC,CSVAGTGGKYDQFF
TRBV29-1,.,TRBJ2-7,many,TGCAGCGTCGGAGGGGGCGGGACTGGCGAGCAGTACTTC,CSVGGGGTGEQYF
TRBV11-2,TRBD1,TRBJ2-3,.,TGTGCCAGCAACCGTACAGGGGGGAGTAGTACAGATACGCAGTATTTT,CASNRTGGSSTDTQYF
TRBV6-5,.,TRBJ2-1,.,TGTGCCAGCACTCCTTCCCCCCGGTACTCCTCCTACAACGGGCAGTTCTTC,CASTPSPRYSSYNGQFF
TRBV12-3/TRBV12-4,.,TRBJ1-1,.,TGTGCTAGCCGTATGGGGACGGAGAGGAACACTGATGCTTTCTTT,CASRMGTERNTDAFF
TRBV7-8,.,TRBJ1-6,.,TGTGCCAGCAGTCCTCCTGAGGGCAGTTCACCCCTCCACTTT,CASSPPEGSSPLHF
TRBV29-1,.,TRBJ2-3,.,TGCAGCGTTGCCGTGACTAGTGGGAGAATGACAGATACGCAGTATTTT,CSVAVTSGRMTDTQYF
TRBV11-3,.,TRBJ2-6,.,TGTGCCAACAGCCGATCAGGGTCTGGGACCAACGTCCTGACTTTC,CANSRSGSGTNVLTF
TRBV11-2,TRBD1,TRBJ2-6,.,TGTGCCAGCGGCTTAGGGGGCACAGGGGCCAACATCCTGACTTTC,CASGLGGTGANILTF